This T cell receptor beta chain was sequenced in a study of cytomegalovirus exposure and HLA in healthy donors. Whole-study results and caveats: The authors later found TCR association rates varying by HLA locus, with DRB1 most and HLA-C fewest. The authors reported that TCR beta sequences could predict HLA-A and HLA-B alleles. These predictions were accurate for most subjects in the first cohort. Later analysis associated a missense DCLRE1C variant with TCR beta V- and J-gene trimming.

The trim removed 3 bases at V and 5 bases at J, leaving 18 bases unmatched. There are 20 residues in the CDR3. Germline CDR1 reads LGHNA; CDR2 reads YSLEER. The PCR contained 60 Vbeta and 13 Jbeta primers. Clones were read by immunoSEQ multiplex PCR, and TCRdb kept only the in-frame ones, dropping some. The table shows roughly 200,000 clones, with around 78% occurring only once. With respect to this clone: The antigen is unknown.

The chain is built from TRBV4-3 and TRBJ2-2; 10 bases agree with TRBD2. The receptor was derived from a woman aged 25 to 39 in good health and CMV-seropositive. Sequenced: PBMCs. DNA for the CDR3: TGCGCCAGCAGCCATCAGGCACTAGCGGGAAATTTGGGAAGGACCGGGGAGCTGTTTTTT. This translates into CASSHQALAGNLGRTGELFF.